This T cell receptor beta chain was retrieved from a study of blood T cell repertoires in COVID-19. Across the study: COVID-19 samples collected from the United States, Italy and Spain covered acute and convalescent phases.

Patients at the Seattle site were enrolled during active infection and followed longitudinally. V was shortened by 2 bases and J by 3 bases, with 8 bases between the two germline ends. This CDR3 spans 13 amino acids. The repertoire was sequenced with immunoSEQ multiplex PCR; TCRdb's copy has only in-frame clones and lacks some. The table shows tens of thousands of clones, with roughly 88% occurring only once. The sequence was collected from a woman older than 75 with COVID-19, enrolled during active disease. Material for sequencing was peripheral blood. The chain links TRBV5-3 to TRBJ1-2, with a tentative D call TRBD1 (5 bases). TRBV5-3 is given ORF status, its function remaining uncertain. DNA of the CDR3: TGTGCCAGAAGCTTTCAGGGTGACTATGGCTACACCTTC. It is translated as CARSFQGDYGYTF.